The rows below give T cell receptor beta chains drawn from one sample of a study of identical twins. TCRdb called the 5' RACE reads again in MiXCR, with one record for every CDR3 protein. This sample has some 330,000 distinct CDR3 sequences; 8.5% to 10% occur once, and the top ten carry 8% to 9.5%. Sequencing input: naive T cells sorted from blood. These receptors originate from a woman in her fifties or sixties in good health. Both conserved end residues are part of each CDR3. The D gene is left open where the match is weak. The listing skips clone size in some rows; elsewhere it reads once, few, many or a size class.

d_call,clone_size,cdr3_length,v_call,j_call,cdr3_aa
NA,once,15,TRBV19,TRBJ2-1,CASSIYGVAYNEQFF
NA,few,12,TRBV11-3,TRBJ2-1,CASSFQNNEQFF
TRBD2,NA,20,TRBV18,TRBJ2-3,CASSPRAGVGVAANTDTQYF
NA,few,14,TRBV5-1,TRBJ2-7,CASSLIGGTHEQYF
TRBD2,NA,15,TRBV20-1,TRBJ2-1,CSARSIAGEMYEQFF
NA,many,14,TRBV6-5,TRBJ1-2,CASSYDRQEGGYTF
NA,few,14,TRBV5-1,TRBJ2-7,CASSWGQADYEQYF
TRBD2,many,17,TRBV12-3/TRBV12-4,TRBJ2-1,CASSLVSKAGGGNEQFF
NA,few,14,TRBV5-1,TRBJ1-1,CASSFEQGMTEAFF
NA,NA,13,TRBV6-5,TRBJ2-3,CASSYSIADTQYF
NA,many,14,TRBV2,TRBJ2-2,CASRGTANTGELFF
TRBD1,NA,15,TRBV15,TRBJ2-1,CATSSLGQGDNEQFF
NA,few,15,TRBV11-3,TRBJ2-3,CASSSRQTVLDTQYF
NA,few,18,TRBV5-1,TRBJ2-5,CASSLGETKGSPWETQYF
TRBD2,NA,17,TRBV7-9,TRBJ2-5,CASSLEGRDRTKETQYF
NA,many,13,TRBV29-1,TRBJ1-5,CSVARGINQPQHF
TRBD2,few,16,TRBV7-6,TRBJ2-7,CASSPRGLAGVDEQYF
TRBD2,NA,14,TRBV2,TRBJ2-1,CASSADSGFLEQFF
TRBD1,NA,14,TRBV7-6,TRBJ1-2,CASSLRGQGSGYTF
NA,few,18,TRBV7-8,TRBJ1-1,CASSLLVGEADPNTEAFF
NA,many,13,TRBV29-1,TRBJ1-4,CSVVQGANEKLFF
NA,many,14,TRBV5-1,TRBJ1-5,CASSLGVMGQPQHF
TRBD2,NA,16,TRBV5-8,TRBJ2-1,CASSRGVLAGTNEQFF
NA,NA,13,TRBV20-1,TRBJ2-1,CSARRLVGSEQFF
NA,few,14,TRBV12-3/TRBV12-4,TRBJ1-1,CASSSMPMNTEAFF
NA,NA,14,TRBV25-1,TRBJ1-3,CASMGTSSGNTIYF
TRBD2,many,16,TRBV20-1,TRBJ2-5,CSARVLAGGPQETQYF
NA,NA,13,TRBV12-3/TRBV12-4,TRBJ2-6,CASSTVGANVLTF
NA,NA,16,TRBV4-1,TRBJ1-5,CASSSRDTDRDQPQHF
NA,many,14,TRBV3-1,TRBJ2-3,CASSQGRDTDTQYF
TRBD2,few,15,TRBV4-1,TRBJ2-7,CASSQFLGEGHEQYF
NA,few,12,TRBV3-1,TRBJ2-1,CASSHGDEAQFF
NA,few,14,TRBV12-3/TRBV12-4,TRBJ2-5,CASSTGTRKGTQYF
TRBD2,NA,16,TRBV12-3/TRBV12-4,TRBJ2-1,CASSLYGREGWGEQFF
TRBD2,NA,16,TRBV5-1,TRBJ2-7,CASSYLSTSASYEQYF
NA,many,13,TRBV6-5,TRBJ1-5,CASSQTGNQPQHF
TRBD2,many,15,TRBV7-2,TRBJ2-1,CASSPPRGSYNEQFF
NA,many,14,TRBV29-1,TRBJ1-2,CSVFSGQADYGYTF
NA,NA,15,TRBV6-2/TRBV6-3,TRBJ2-6,CASSYSTPGANVLTF
NA,many,16,TRBV7-2,TRBJ2-1,CASSHDLGTLYNEQFF
NA,few,13,TRBV20-1,TRBJ2-5,CSARVAYQETQYF
NA,once,13,TRBV18,TRBJ2-5,CASSPTFPGTQYF
NA,few,14,TRBV6-5,TRBJ2-1,CASSYTRGAGEQFF
NA,NA,15,TRBV14,TRBJ2-3,CASSQGDSYTDTQYF
NA,many,12,TRBV12-3/TRBV12-4,TRBJ2-7,CASTAGLGEQYF
NA,NA,14,TRBV6-1,TRBJ1-2,CASSARWDPYGYTF
TRBD1,many,18,TRBV24-1,TRBJ2-6,CATSGSGQGFYGANVLTF
TRBD2,few,18,TRBV4-1,TRBJ2-5,CASSQVPPVAGGRRTQYF
TRBD1,NA,14,TRBV29-1,TRBJ2-7,CSVEGDRGSYEQYF
TRBD1,few,14,TRBV12-3/TRBV12-4,TRBJ1-4,CASSLMTGNEKLFF
NA,few,12,TRBV7-8,TRBJ1-6,CASSLSFSPLHF
NA,NA,12,TRBV7-9,TRBJ2-5,CASSLDTETQYF